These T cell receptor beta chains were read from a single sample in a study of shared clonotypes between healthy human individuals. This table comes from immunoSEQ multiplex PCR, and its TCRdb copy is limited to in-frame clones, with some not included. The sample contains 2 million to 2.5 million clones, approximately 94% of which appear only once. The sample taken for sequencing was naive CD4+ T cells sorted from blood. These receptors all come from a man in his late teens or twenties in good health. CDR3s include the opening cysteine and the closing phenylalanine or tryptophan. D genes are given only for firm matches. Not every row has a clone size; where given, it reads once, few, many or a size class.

CDR3 protein: CASNLEDQTQYF
CDR3 DNA: TGTGCCAGCAATTTGGAAGACCAGACCCAGTACTTC
clone size: -
D gene: -
J gene: TRBJ2-5
V gene: TRBV2
CDR3 length: 12

CDR3 protein: CASSLGQSYNEQFF
CDR3 DNA: TGCGCCAGCAGCTTGGGCCAATCCTACAATGAGCAGTTCTTC
clone size: -
D gene: -
J gene: TRBJ2-1
V gene: TRBV5-1
CDR3 length: 14

CDR3 protein: CASSEGGVGANEQFF
CDR3 DNA: TGCGCCAGCAGTGAGGGGGGGGTCGGGGCAAATGAGCAGTTCTTC
clone size: -
D gene: TRBD2
J gene: TRBJ2-1
V gene: TRBV10-1
CDR3 length: 15

CDR3 protein: CASSVGGQNTEAFF
CDR3 DNA: TGTGCCAGCAGCGTTGGGGGACAGAACACTGAAGCTTTCTTT
clone size: -
D gene: -
J gene: TRBJ1-1
V gene: TRBV9
CDR3 length: 14

CDR3 protein: CASSVGGSWGDSGNTIYF
CDR3 DNA: TGTGCCAGCAGCGTAGGAGGTTCATGGGGTGACTCTGGAAACACCATATATTTT
clone size: -
D gene: -
J gene: TRBJ1-3
V gene: TRBV9
CDR3 length: 18

CDR3 protein: CASSDAPLIHNEQFF
CDR3 DNA: TGTGCCAGCAGTGATGCCCCCCTGATCCACAATGAGCAGTTCTTC
clone size: -
D gene: -
J gene: TRBJ2-1
V gene: TRBV6-1
CDR3 length: 15

CDR3 protein: CASSLDWTNTGELFF
CDR3 DNA: TGTGCCAGCTCCCTAGACTGGACGAACACCGGGGAGCTGTTTTTT
clone size: -
D gene: -
J gene: TRBJ2-2
V gene: TRBV18
CDR3 length: 15

CDR3 protein: CASSQGNWNEKLFF
CDR3 DNA: TGTGCCAGCAGTCAGGGGAATTGGAATGAAAAACTGTTTTTT
clone size: -
D gene: -
J gene: TRBJ1-4
V gene: TRBV6-6
CDR3 length: 14

CDR3 protein: CASSYTYEQYF
CDR3 DNA: TGTGCCAGCAGCTACACCTACGAGCAGTACTTC
clone size: few
D gene: -
J gene: TRBJ2-7
V gene: TRBV7-9
CDR3 length: 11

CDR3 protein: CASSLGWGGTYEQYF
CDR3 DNA: TGTGCCAGCAGTTTAGGGTGGGGCGGAACCTACGAGCAGTACTTC
clone size: -
D gene: -
J gene: TRBJ2-7
V gene: TRBV28
CDR3 length: 15

CDR3 protein: CASSLGHFGTEQYF
CDR3 DNA: TGTGCCAGCAGCTTAGGGCATTTTGGGACCGAGCAGTACTTC
clone size: -
D gene: -
J gene: TRBJ2-7
V gene: TRBV7-2
CDR3 length: 14

CDR3 protein: CASTDRAYNEQFF
CDR3 DNA: TGCGCCAGCACGGACAGGGCCTACAATGAGCAGTTCTTC
clone size: -
D gene: TRBD1
J gene: TRBJ2-1
V gene: TRBV5-1
CDR3 length: 13

CDR3 protein: CSVEKDATDTQYF
CDR3 DNA: TGCAGCGTTGAAAAGGACGCCACAGATACGCAGTATTTT
clone size: -
D gene: -
J gene: TRBJ2-3
V gene: TRBV29-1
CDR3 length: 13

CDR3 protein: CASSSDNTEEQYF
CDR3 DNA: TGTGCCAGCAGCTCGGACAATACAGAGGAGCAGTACTTC
clone size: -
D gene: -
J gene: TRBJ2-7
V gene: TRBV5-4
CDR3 length: 13

CDR3 protein: CASSPVIGGSTEAFF
CDR3 DNA: TGTGCCAGCAGTCCCGTCATTGGCGGAAGCACTGAAGCTTTCTTT
clone size: -
D gene: -
J gene: TRBJ1-1
V gene: TRBV6-5
CDR3 length: 15

CDR3 protein: CSVGQNSNQPQHF
CDR3 DNA: TGCAGCGTTGGCCAGAATAGCAATCAGCCCCAGCATTTT
clone size: -
D gene: -
J gene: TRBJ1-5
V gene: TRBV29-1
CDR3 length: 13

CDR3 protein: CASSLGTQNEQYF
CDR3 DNA: TGCGCCAGCAGCTTGGGAACCCAAAACGAGCAGTACTTC
clone size: -
D gene: -
J gene: TRBJ2-7
V gene: TRBV5-1
CDR3 length: 13

CDR3 protein: CASSYSSGRAPIQYF
CDR3 DNA: TGTGCCAGCAGTTACTCTAGCGGGAGGGCCCCCATTCAGTACTTC
clone size: -
D gene: TRBD2
J gene: TRBJ2-4
V gene: TRBV6-6
CDR3 length: 15

CDR3 protein: CASSRLGQMNTEAFF
CDR3 DNA: TGTGCCAGCAGCCGACTGGGACAGATGAACACTGAAGCTTTCTTT
clone size: -
D gene: TRBD1
J gene: TRBJ1-1
V gene: TRBV7-9
CDR3 length: 15

CDR3 protein: CASTQVRTDTQYF
CDR3 DNA: TGTGCCAGCACGCAGGTCCGGACCGATACGCAGTATTTT
clone size: -
D gene: -
J gene: TRBJ2-3
V gene: TRBV2
CDR3 length: 13

CDR3 protein: CASSFTPNMNTEAFF
CDR3 DNA: TGCGCCAGCAGCTTTACCCCAAACATGAACACTGAAGCTTTCTTT
clone size: -
D gene: -
J gene: TRBJ1-1
V gene: TRBV5-1
CDR3 length: 15

CDR3 protein: CASRMTGAYEQYF
CDR3 DNA: TGTGCCAGCAGGATGACAGGAGCCTACGAGCAGTACTTC
clone size: -
D gene: -
J gene: TRBJ2-7
V gene: TRBV27
CDR3 length: 13

CDR3 protein: CAWSVSEWGWGQPQHF
CDR3 DNA: TGTGCCTGGAGTGTAAGCGAATGGGGTTGGGGGCAGCCCCAGCATTTT
clone size: -
D gene: -
J gene: TRBJ1-5
V gene: TRBV30
CDR3 length: 16

CDR3 protein: CASRRGQNYEQYF
CDR3 DNA: TGTGCCAGCAGAAGGGGACAGAACTACGAGCAGTACTTC
clone size: once
D gene: TRBD1
J gene: TRBJ2-7
V gene: TRBV6-5
CDR3 length: 13

CDR3 protein: CASSRDRERAFF
CDR3 DNA: TGCGCCAGCAGCCGGGACAGGGAACGAGCTTTCTTT
clone size: -
D gene: TRBD1
J gene: TRBJ1-1
V gene: TRBV5-1
CDR3 length: 12

CDR3 protein: CASRGWGNQPQHF
CDR3 DNA: TGTGCCAGCAGGGGCTGGGGCAATCAGCCCCAGCATTTC
clone size: -
D gene: -
J gene: TRBJ1-5
V gene: TRBV6-6
CDR3 length: 13

CDR3 protein: CASSYAGTGEAFF
CDR3 DNA: TGTGCCAGCAGTTACGCCGGGACAGGAGAAGCTTTCTTT
clone size: -
D gene: TRBD1
J gene: TRBJ1-1
V gene: TRBV6-5
CDR3 length: 13

CDR3 protein: CASSSRGMTEAFF
CDR3 DNA: TGTGCCAGCAGTTCAAGGGGGATGACTGAAGCTTTCTTT
clone size: -
D gene: -
J gene: TRBJ1-1
V gene: TRBV6-6
CDR3 length: 13

CDR3 protein: CASSLSGTGDYEQYF
CDR3 DNA: TGTGCCAGCAGCTTGTCGGGGACAGGGGACTACGAGCAGTACTTC
clone size: -
D gene: TRBD1
J gene: TRBJ2-7
V gene: TRBV5-6
CDR3 length: 15

CDR3 protein: CASSLIEGGSYEQYF
CDR3 DNA: TGCGCCAGCAGCCTAATCGAGGGAGGGTCCTACGAGCAGTACTTC
clone size: -
D gene: TRBD2
J gene: TRBJ2-7
V gene: TRBV4-1
CDR3 length: 15

CDR3 protein: CASSSRDRSEAFF
CDR3 DNA: TGCGCCAGCAGCTCCAGGGATAGGTCTGAAGCTTTCTTT
clone size: once
D gene: -
J gene: TRBJ1-1
V gene: TRBV5-1
CDR3 length: 13